The clone carrying this TCR beta chain was detected a few times. Its antigen is currently unknown. Different DNA sequences within this sample yield the same CDR3. Expressed TCRB transcripts were sequenced after all isolated RNA was converted to cDNA. Sequencing used immunoSEQ multiplex PCR; TCRdb keeps in-frame clones, though not all of them. Of over 200,000 clones in the sample, under 13% were seen once. The data are from a study of beta chain features in type 1 diabetes. Findings and limits, study-wide: There was a moderate but significant shortening of TCRB CDR3s in all four CD4+ subsets of Type 1 diabetes patients. The study found that naive, central memory and Treg TCRB repertoires appeared more similar in patients than in healthy donors.

The CDR3 contains 12 residues. V lost 2 bases to trimming and J lost 3 bases, with 6 bases between them. In germline, CDR1 is SGHNT, CDR2 YYREEE (reference sequence). The sequence derives from a man in his thirties or forties with type 1 diabetes. Sequencing used naive CD4+ T cells from blood. The V and J genes are TRBV5-4 and TRBJ2-7, with a tentative D call TRBD1 (6 bases). The CDR3 nucleotides read TGTGCCAGCAGCTTACAGGGCTACGAGCAGTACTTC. Translating it yields CASSLQGYEQYF.